The 29 T cell receptor beta chains reported below all come from one sample, sequenced in a study of T-cell memory formation after mild COVID-19. TCRdb re-analysed the 5' RACE reads in MiXCR, keeping a single row per CDR3 protein. Found here are 400,000 to 500,000 distinct CDR3 sequences, under 20% of them singletons; the top ten hold roughly 21%. Sequencing was carried out using PBMCs or a T cell subset sorted from them (not recorded which). The receptor source for this set is a man aged 18 to 30 who had mild COVID-19 (a few samples of this study predate the infection). Cell type and time point are not known.

The chain carries TRBV9 and TRBJ2-5; TRBD2 aligns across 8 bases. The CDR3 consists of 13 residues. V was pared by 3 bases and J by 4 bases, with 2 bases of the junction left unmatched. In germline, CDR1 is SGDLS, CDR2 YYNGEE. The CDR3 sequence is CASSASGGETQYF. The CDR3 nucleotides read TGTGCCAGCAGCGCGAGCGGGGGAGAGACCCAGTACTTC.

V gene TRBV6-4 combines with J gene TRBJ1-2; D remains ambiguous. V lost 5 bases and J 0 bases, leaving 19 bases between the germline ends. Germline V CDR1 and CDR2: MRHNA, SNTAGT. CDR3 size: 17 residues. The CDR3 here is CASSPRWLKSSNYGYTF. In nucleotides, the CDR3 is TGTGCCAGCAGTCCTCGCTGGCTCAAGTCTTCTAACTATGGCTACACCTTC.

The genes are TRBV7-3 and TRBJ2-3; tentative D call: TRBD1 (6 bases). Trimming cost V 5 bases and J 10 bases, with 19 bases left between them. CDR1 and CDR2 from the germline V gene are SGHTA and FQGTGA. This CDR3 contains 14 residues. This CDR3 is CASSPTQGSLPQYF. Here the CDR3 DNA reads TGTGCCAGCAGCCCTACACAGGGTTCCCTTCCGCAGTATTTT.

The gene calls are TRBV3-1 and TRBJ1-5; tentatively, D is TRBD1 (5 bases). CDR1 and CDR2 (germline): LGHDT, YNNKEL (reference sequence). V was clipped by 1 base and J by 6 bases, with 19 bases between them. The CDR3 has 17 amino acids. CDR3 sequence reads: CASSQVGGIILGQPQHF. The CDR3 region has the DNA TGTGCCAGCAGCCAAGTTGGGGGTATAATTCTTGGTCAGCCCCAGCATTTT.

The rearrangement uses TRBV12-3 or TRBV12-4 and TRBJ2-1; 8 bases map to TRBD2. V gave up 8 bases and J gave up 6 bases; unmatched junction bases: 9. The CDR3 sequence is 14 residues long. The chain's CDR3 is CASLGTGGVNEQFF. The CDR3 nucleotides read TGTGCCAGCCTAGGGACCGGGGGGGTCAATGAGCAGTTCTTC.

This rearrangement joins TRBV10-3 to TRBJ2-1, with 9 bases aligning to TRBD2. With V trimmed by 3 bases and J by 9 bases, 9 bases remained unmatched. This CDR3 comprises 15 residues. Germline values: CDR1 ENHRY, CDR2 SYGVKD. In DNA form, the CDR3 reads TGTGCCATCAGTGAATTAGCGGGGGAAGGGGGTGAGCAGTTCTTC. This sequence encodes CAISELAGEGGEQFF.

This clonotype has a handful of counts. The CDR3 loop is CASSILTDTQYF. CDR3 nucleotide sequence: TGTGCCAGCAGTATCCTGACAGATACGCAGTATTTT. This chain links TRBV28 with TRBJ2-3; D not certain. The CDR3 covers 12 residues. V was pared by 5 bases and J by 3 bases, with 6 bases between. CDR1 and CDR2 from the germline V gene are MDHEN and SYDVKM.

J is TRBJ2-7 and V is TRBV4-2; 7 bases match TRBD1. The V gene's germline CDR1 is LGHNA and CDR2 YNFKEQ. The CDR3 consists of 14 residues. V lost 1 base and J lost 3; bases outside the gene matches: 3. The CDR3 nucleotides read TGTGCCAGCAGCCAAGGGGCAGGGGGCTACGAGCAGTACTTC. As protein: CASSQGAGGYEQYF.

This clonotype was detected a few times. This chain connects TRBV4-3 to TRBJ2-2; no clear D. This CDR3 is built from 16 residues. CDR1 is LGHNA and CDR2 is YSLEER in the germline V gene. V lost 5 bases and J 1 base, leaving 14 bases between the germline ends. The CDR3 sequence: CASSSLQKLNTGELFF. The DNA for the CDR3 is TGCGCCAGCAGCTCCCTACAGAAACTGAACACCGGGGAGCTGTTTTTT.

This clonotype was recorded a few times. This chain connects TRBV7-6 to TRBJ2-1; D might be TRBD2 (5 bases). The V gene's germline CDR1 is SGHVS and CDR2 FNYEAQ. The CDR3 runs to 15 residues. Trimming removed 5 bases from V and 4 bases from J, with 15 bases in between. As DNA, the CDR3 is TGTGCCAGCAGCGCCCTGGACTGGGGATACAATGAGCAGTTCTTC. It specifies CASSALDWGYNEQFF.

This clonotype was observed a few times. The chain employs TRBV3-1 and TRBJ2-1, with 12 bases aligning to TRBD2. The J segment lost 4 bases and the V segment lost 1 base, leaving 5 bases of the junction unmatched. CDR3 length equals 17 residues. CDR1 and CDR2 from the germline V gene are LGHDT and YNNKEL (reference sequence). The DNA of the CDR3 is TGTGCCAGCAGCCAAGGGGCTAGCGGGGGGGTTTACAATGAGCAGTTCTTC. Protein sequence: CASSQGASGGVYNEQFF.

The genes are TRBV5-5 and TRBJ2-7; 7 bases agree with TRBD2. In germline, CDR1 is SGHKS, CDR2 YYEKEE (reference sequence). Trimming took 6 bases from V and 3 from J; bases not matched to a gene: 12. CDR3 length: 15 residues. The CDR3 reads CASNGGYGSGYEQYF. The DNA of the CDR3 is TGTGCCAGCAACGGGGGGTACGGAAGCGGCTACGAGCAGTACTTC.

The chain has TRBV4-2 and TRBJ2-7; D remains unclear. V gave up 0 bases and J gave up 5 bases, with 8 bases separating them. The CDR3 has 13 amino acids. Germline values: CDR1 LGHNA, CDR2 YNFKEQ. CDR3 sequence reads: CASSQDGKDEQYV. In DNA form, the CDR3 reads TGTGCCAGCAGCCAAGATGGAAAGGACGAGCAGTACGTC.

This clonotype was counted ten times or more. The J gene is TRBJ2-5, the V gene TRBV5-1, with D tentatively TRBD1 (6 bases). V gave up 1 base and J gave up 3 bases, with 13 bases separating them. Germline V gene sequence: CDR1 SGHRS, CDR2 YFSETQ. CDR3 length: 15 amino acids. CDR3 residues: CASSLSYRVEETQYF. CDR3 DNA: TGCGCCAGCAGCTTGTCTTACAGGGTTGAAGAGACCCAGTACTTC.

The V gene is TRBV20-1, the J gene TRBJ1-5; D ambiguous. CDR3 length equals 14 residues. The V end lost 6 bases, the J end lost 7 bases, and 19 bases lay between the germline ends. The germline V gene has CDR1 DFQATT and CDR2 SNEGSKA (reference sequence). CDR3 loop: CSASSSTGYQPQHF. DNA of the CDR3: TGCAGTGCATCCAGCTCCACGGGTTACCAGCCCCAGCATTTT.

The rearrangement uses TRBV6-2 or TRBV6-3 and TRBJ2-1; no clear D. The CDR3 is made up of 15 amino acids. CDR1 and CDR2 from the germline V gene are MNHEY and SVGEGT. V was clipped by 6 bases and J by 1 base, with 13 bases between them. The CDR3 loop reads CASRGLAESYNEQFF. CDR3 coding DNA: TGTGCCAGCAGAGGTTTGGCCGAATCCTACAATGAGCAGTTCTTC.

This clonotype appeared a few times. The CDR3 DNA is TGTGCCAGCAGCAGCCCAGGGCTTCCCGGGGAGCTGTTTTTT. Its protein product is CASSSPGLPGELFF. The chain is built from TRBV9 and TRBJ2-2; D may be TRBD1 (5 bases). The CDR3 totals 14 residues. Germline CDR1 is SGDLS and CDR2 is YYNGEE. Deletions cut 4 bases from V and 6 bases from J, with 13 bases between.

This clonotype was seen repeatedly, ten times or more. This chain connects TRBV5-1 to TRBJ1-1, with D uncertain. The CDR3 has 14 residues. The germline gives CDR1 SGHRS, CDR2 YFSETQ. V dropped 0 bases and J dropped 1 base, with 7 bases sitting between them. CDR3 nucleotide sequence: TGCGCCAGCAGCTTGGGACTCGGGAACACTGAAGCTTTCTTT. Translating gives CASSLGLGNTEAFF. Based on the CDR3 plus reference TRBV5-1 and TRBJ1-1, the full variable domain is KAGVTQTPRYLIKTRGQQVTLSCSPISGHRSVSWYQQTPGQGLQFLFEYFSETQRNKGNFPGRFSGRQFSNSRSEMNVSTLELGDSALYLCASSLGLGNTEAFFGQGTRLTVV.

V usage is TRBV19 and J usage is TRBJ2-3, with D perhaps TRBD2 (7 bases). The ends were cut back, 4 bases at V and 3 bases at J, with 20 bases in the middle. This CDR3 contains 17 residues. Germline values: CDR1 LNHDA, CDR2 SQIVND (reference sequence). CDR3 coding DNA: TGTGCCAGTAGTAATCGGGGAGGGGGGGCCTGGACAGATACGCAGTATTTT. This sequence encodes CASSNRGGGAWTDTQYF.

The V and J genes are TRBV5-6 and TRBJ1-1; tentatively, D is TRBD1 (5 bases). The CDR3 contains 12 residues. Trimming removed 4 bases at V and 5 bases at J, with 9 bases between. Germline lookup yields CDR1 SGHDT and CDR2 YYEEEE. The chain's CDR3 is CASSRDWTEAFF. Here the CDR3 DNA reads TGTGCCAGCAGCCGGGACTGGACTGAAGCTTTCTTT.

The chain recombines TRBV6-5 with TRBJ1-3; TRBD1 is a possible D gene (6 bases). V shed 4 bases and J shed 2 bases, with 9 bases lying between them. CDR1 is MNHEY, CDR2 SVGAGI, per germline. The CDR3 is 14 amino acids. CDR3 bases: TGTGCCAGCAGTTTCAGGGGCCCTGGAAACACCATATATTTT. Amino acid sequence: CASSFRGPGNTIYF.

This chain links TRBV24-1 with TRBJ2-5; no definite D call. The CDR3 consists of 13 residues. Germline CDR1 reads KGHDR; CDR2 reads SFDVKD. Trimming removed 4 bases from V and 5 bases from J, with 10 bases in between. The CDR3 DNA is TGTGCCACCAGTGACAGCTTCCACGAGACCCAGTACTTC. Translated: CATSDSFHETQYF.

In its sample, this clonotype was seen a few times. The chain links TRBV4-1 to TRBJ1-5, with D unresolved. Per the germline V gene, CDR1 is MGHRA and CDR2 is YSYEKL. This CDR3 is 14 amino acids long. Trimming took off 3 bases at V and 1 base at J, with 7 bases between the two ends. The DNA of the CDR3 is TGCGCCAGCAGCCACGAGGGCAGCAATCAGCCCCAGCATTTT. It specifies CASSHEGSNQPQHF.

The chain carries TRBV20-1 and TRBJ2-3; TRBD2 matches at 8 bases. J was trimmed by 2 bases and V by 6 bases; bases with no gene match: 4. The germline CDR1 and CDR2 sequences are DFQATT and SNEGSKA (reference sequence). The CDR3 length is 13 residues. The CDR3 region is CSASGGNTDTQYF. The CDR3 DNA sequence: TGCAGTGCCAGCGGGGGAAACACAGATACGCAGTATTTT.

The J gene is TRBJ1-2, the V gene TRBV7-6, with no clear D. Looked up from germline, CDR1 is SGHVS and CDR2 is FNYEAQ. This CDR3 contains 14 residues. The ends were cut back, 3 bases at V and 3 bases at J, with 11 bases in the middle. The CDR3 DNA sequence: TGTGCCAGCAGCTTCTTCCCACAGCACTATGGCTACACCTTC. It is translated as CASSFFPQHYGYTF.

This chain links TRBV18 with TRBJ1-2; possible D gene TRBD1, 6 bases. There are 15 residues in the CDR3. The V gene lost 3 bases and the J gene lost 8 bases, with 19 bases spanning the gap. CDR1 is KGHSH, CDR2 LQKENI, per germline. The CDR3, as DNA: TGTGCCAGCTCACCCTTCGAGAGGGGGGGCAACGGCTACACCTTC. Residues: CASSPFERGGNGYTF.

V gene TRBV10-1 combines with J gene TRBJ2-7, with D unresolved. This CDR3 contains 14 residues. The germline V gene has CDR1 WNHNN and CDR2 SYGVQD (reference sequence). V was trimmed by 0 bases and J by 3 bases, leaving 9 bases between them. The CDR3 coding sequence is TGCGCCAGCAGTGAGTCATCGAACCGCTACGAGCAGTACTTC. Protein sequence: CASSESSNRYEQYF.

The chain uses TRBV12-5 and TRBJ2-5; D is possibly TRBD2 (5 bases). The germline CDR1 and CDR2 sequences are LGHNT and FRNRAP. The CDR3 extends over 19 amino acids. V was pared by 4 bases and J by 5 bases, with 29 bases between. In DNA form, the CDR3 reads TGTGCTAGTGGTTGGGCCGGGGTCGGGGTCGGGCATAGTTTGGAGACCCAGTACTTC. It is translated as CASGWAGVGVGHSLETQYF.

The chain is built from TRBV7-2 and TRBJ1-2; TRBD1 might be the D (5 bases). Germline lookup yields CDR1 SGHTA and CDR2 FQGNSA. V lost 2 bases to trimming and J lost 7 bases, with 8 bases between them. The CDR3 runs 12 residues. CDR3 loop: CASSLRRVGYTF. The CDR3 coding sequence is TGTGCCAGCAGCTTACGCAGGGTTGGCTACACCTTC.